This T cell receptor beta chain was found in a study of cytomegalovirus exposure and HLA in healthy donors. Study findings and constraints: Being indistinguishable, some V segments were excluded, TRBV6-2 and TRBV6-3 among them. Diagnosis of cytomegalovirus status made by the classifier reportedly showed high specificity and sensitivity. In a later analysis, a genetic analysis reported fewer productive-TCR N-insertions in an Asian-associated ancestry cluster than the cohort average.

Points on this clone: Its antigen is undetermined. Other DNA sequences within the sample encode an identical CDR3.

Primers: 60 Vbeta forward and 13 Jbeta reverse. Libraries were prepared by immunoSEQ multiplex PCR; TCRdb keeps only in-frame clonotypes and omits some of them. This sample has 100,000 to 150,000 clones, with over 15% found just once. Per the germline V gene, CDR1 is SEHNR and CDR2 is FQNEAQ (reference sequence). Between the trimmed V and J ends, which lost 5 bases and 2 bases, there was a span of 14 bases. The CDR3 sequence is 15 residues long. This chain joins TRBV7-9 and TRBJ2-3, with D possibly being TRBD2 (6 bases). Sequenced sample: PBMCs. This TCR was sampled from a female donor in good health and CMV-seropositive. The CDR3 loop reads CASSPSGRDTDTQYF. CDR3 DNA: TGTGCCAGCAGCCCCAGCGGGCGAGACACAGATACGCAGTATTTT.